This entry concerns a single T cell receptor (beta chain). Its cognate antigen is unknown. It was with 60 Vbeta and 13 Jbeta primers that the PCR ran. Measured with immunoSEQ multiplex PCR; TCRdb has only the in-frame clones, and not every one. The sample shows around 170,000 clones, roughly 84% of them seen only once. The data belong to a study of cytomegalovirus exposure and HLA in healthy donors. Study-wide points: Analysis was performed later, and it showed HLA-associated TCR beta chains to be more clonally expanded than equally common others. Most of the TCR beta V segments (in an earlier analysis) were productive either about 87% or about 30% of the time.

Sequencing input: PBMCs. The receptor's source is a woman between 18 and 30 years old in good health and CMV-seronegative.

CDR3 residues: CATTDRASNQPQHF. In DNA form, the CDR3 reads TGTGCCACCACGGACAGGGCTAGCAATCAGCCCCAGCATTTT. V usage is TRBV7-8 and J usage is TRBJ1-5; 8 bases line up with TRBD1. Trimming at V came to 10 bases and at J to 0 bases, leaving 5 bases not matched to a gene. CDR3 length: 14 amino acids. Looked up from germline, CDR1 is SGHVS and CDR2 is FQNEAQ. The variable domain in full, completed from reference TRBV7-8 and TRBJ1-5, reads GAGVSQSPRYKVAKRGQDVALRCDPISGHVSLFWYQQALGQGPEFLTYFQNEAQLDKSGLPSDRFFAERPEGSVSTLKIQRTQQEDSAVYLCATTDRASNQPQHFGDGTRLSIL.